Presented here are 28 T cell receptor beta chains from one specimen sequenced in a study of cytomegalovirus exposure and HLA in healthy donors. This PCR relied on a set of 60 Vbeta primers and 13 Jbeta primers. Assay: immunoSEQ multiplex PCR; the TCRdb copy retains only in-frame clones and omits some. Seen here are roughly 140,000 clones, about four fifths observed once, and the top ten hold 3.5%. Sequencing input: PBMCs. These receptors were obtained from a human donor in good health.

The gene calls are TRBV19 and TRBJ1-2; D might be TRBD1 (5 bases). Germline V gene lookup returns CDR1 LNHDA and CDR2 SQIVND (reference sequence). Trimming left V 10 bases short and J 4 bases short, with 22 bases between. The CDR3 runs 15 residues. CDR3 amino acids: CATQFSGRQIYGYTF. The CDR3 coding sequence is TGTGCCACCCAATTTTCAGGGAGGCAAATCTATGGCTACACCTTC. Full variable domain (rest looked up from reference TRBV19 and TRBJ1-2): DGGITQSPKYLFRKEGQNVTLSCEQNLNHDAMYWYRQDPGQGLRLIYYSQIVNDFQKGDIAEGYSVSREKKESFPLTVTSAQKNPTAFYLCATQFSGRQIYGYTFGSGTRLTVV.

The chain joins TRBV6-5 to TRBJ2-7, with 9 positions matching TRBD1. Trimming cost V 5 bases and J 6 bases; bases outside gene matches: 8. The CDR3 totals 14 residues. Germline-derived CDR1 and CDR2 are MNHEY and SVGAGI. The CDR3 loop reads CASSTAQGAREQYF. CDR3 bases: TGTGCCAGCAGTACGGCACAGGGGGCTCGCGAGCAGTACTTC.

This sequence joins TRBV14 and TRBJ2-6; possibly TRBD1 for D (5 bases). There are 18 residues in the CDR3. Germline CDR1 SGHDN, CDR2 FVKESK. V was cut by 0 bases and J by 0 bases, with 12 bases left in between. This chain's CDR3 is CASSQENRISSGANVLTF. The CDR3 bases are TGTGCCAGCAGCCAAGAGAACAGGATCAGCTCTGGGGCCAACGTCCTGACTTTC. Filled out from reference TRBV14 and TRBJ2-6, the complete variable domain reads EAGVTQFPSHSVIEKGQTVTLRCDPISGHDNLYWYRRVMGKEIKFLLHFVKESKQDESGMPNNRFLAERTGGTYSTLKVQPAELEDSGVYFCASSQENRISSGANVLTFGAGSRLTVL.

The chain couples TRBV5-4 to TRBJ2-1, with TRBD1 as a possible D gene (7 bases). Germline lookup yields CDR1 SGHNT and CDR2 YYREEE (reference sequence). CDR3 length: 17 residues. Trimming stripped 1 base from V and 6 bases from J, with 20 bases between. The CDR3 nucleotides read TGTGCCAGCAGCTTGAACGTAAGAGCAGGGGGGAGCAATGAGCAGTTCTTC. It yields the protein CASSLNVRAGGSNEQFF.

The V and J genes are TRBV7-9 and TRBJ1-1; no clear D gene. V dropped 3 bases and J dropped 6 bases, with 8 bases sitting between them. The CDR3 contains 12 residues. Germline CDR1 SEHNR, CDR2 FQNEAQ (reference sequence). CDR3 coding DNA: TGTGCCAGCAGCTTTGGGCTCCCTGAAGCTTTCTTT. This codes for CASSFGLPEAFF.

The chain uses TRBV14 and TRBJ2-5, with 11 nucleotides matching TRBD2. Unmatched junction bases numbered 20, after V lost 6 bases and J lost 5 bases. The CDR3 covers 19 residues. Germline CDR1 is SGHDN and CDR2 is FVKESK. The CDR3 nucleotides are TGTGCCAGCAGTCCTGGCGGGCTAGCGGGAGGAAAGAATAGGGAGACCCAGTACTTC. It codes for CASSPGGLAGGKNRETQYF.

V and J are TRBV27 and TRBJ2-2; 7 nucleotides line up with TRBD1. The J segment lost 4 bases and the V segment lost 4 bases, leaving 6 bases of the junction unmatched. Germline CDR1 is MNHEY and CDR2 is SMNVEV (reference sequence). This CDR3 has 15 residues. In nucleotides, the CDR3 is TGTGCCAGCAGTTATGGGGCAGGGGGCACCGGGGAGCTGTTTTTT. Translating it yields CASSYGAGGTGELFF.

The table lists this clone with a count of one. V usage is TRBV7-2 and J usage is TRBJ2-7; 9 bases align to TRBD1. Germline loops: CDR1 SGHTA, CDR2 FQGNSA. V lost 5 bases, J lost 2 bases, and 7 bases stayed unmatched. The CDR3 has 15 residues. The CDR3 DNA follows: TGTGCCAGCAGCCGACCGGGACAGGGTACCTACGAGCAGTACTTC. As protein: CASSRPGQGTYEQYF.

In its sample, this clone was seen a few times. The chain is built from TRBV5-6 and TRBJ2-7; D is perhaps TRBD2 (6 bases). The CDR3 has 16 residues. Trimming cost V 1 base and J 6 bases, with 20 bases left between them. Germline CDR1 is SGHDT and CDR2 is YYEEEE. In DNA, the CDR3 is TGTGCCAGCAGCTTGTACCCGGGACTCACGTTGGGCGAGCAGTACTTC. This encodes CASSLYPGLTLGEQYF. The full variable domain, in which reference TRBV5-6 and TRBJ2-7 provide the parts outside the CDR3, is DAGVTQSPTHLIKTRGQQVTLRCSPKSGHDTVSWYQQALGQGPQFIFQYYEEEERQRGNFPDRFSGHQFPNYSSELNVNALLLGDSALYLCASSLYPGLTLGEQYFGPGTRLTVT.

J is TRBJ1-1 and V is TRBV6-5, with a possible D match to TRBD1 (6 bases). Trimming took off 2 bases at V and 4 bases at J, with 11 bases between the two ends. The germline CDR1 and CDR2 sequences are MNHEY and SVGAGI. The CDR3 totals 14 residues. The CDR3 coding sequence is TGTGCCAGCAGTTACCCTAGGGGGAGCACTGAAGCTTTCTTT. Its translation is CASSYPRGSTEAFF.

The chain recombines TRBV5-1 with TRBJ2-1, with TRBD1 matching 9 bases. This CDR3 has 14 residues. The J segment lost 6 bases and the V segment lost 7 bases, leaving 8 bases of the junction unmatched. Germline V gene sequence: CDR1 SGHRS, CDR2 YFSETQ. The CDR3 here is CASAPGQGFNEQFF. The CDR3 region has the DNA TGCGCCAGCGCCCCGGGACAGGGCTTCAATGAGCAGTTCTTC.

This rearrangement joins TRBV27 to TRBJ2-1; 7 bases agree with TRBD2. V lost 5 bases, J lost 7 bases, and 14 bases stayed unmatched. The CDR3 is made up of 16 amino acids. From germline, CDR1 is MNHEY and CDR2 SMNVEV (reference sequence). CDR3 DNA: TGTGCCAGCAGTGGGTATCTAGCGGCCATCGGTAATGAGCAGTTCTTC. Its translation: CASSGYLAAIGNEQFF.

The rearrangement joins TRBV4-2 to TRBJ2-3; 12 nucleotides match TRBD2. This CDR3 is 18 amino acids long. In germline, CDR1 is LGHNA, CDR2 YNFKEQ. Germline trimming cut 0 bases from V and 6 bases from J; bases unmatched to any gene: 10. The CDR3 sequence: CASSQEALAGGGRDTQYF. Written as DNA, the CDR3 is TGTGCCAGCAGCCAAGAAGCACTAGCGGGGGGCGGGCGGGATACGCAGTATTTT.

The chain links TRBV19 to TRBJ2-7, with 9 positions matching TRBD1. Per the germline V gene, CDR1 is LNHDA and CDR2 is SQIVND (reference sequence). This CDR3 region has 16 residues. V was clipped by 4 bases and J by 3 bases; unmatched bases: 10. CDR3 bases: TGTGCCAGTAGTAACTCGGGACAGGGTGACCGCTACGAGCAGTACTTC. Protein: CASSNSGQGDRYEQYF.

The chain couples TRBV7-2 to TRBJ1-4; 7 bases are shared with TRBD1. The CDR3 spans 14 residues. Per the germline V gene, CDR1 is SGHTA and CDR2 is FQGNSA. V was pared by 4 bases and J by 2 bases, with 1 base of the junction left unmatched. CDR3 region: CASSSRGTNEKLFF. CDR3 DNA: TGTGCCAGCAGCTCCAGGGGGACTAATGAAAAACTGTTTTTT.

This clone was counted only a few times. The J gene is TRBJ1-1, the V gene TRBV19, with a tentative D call TRBD1 (6 bases). The germline V and J ends were trimmed by 5 bases and 11 bases, with 24 bases remaining between them. This CDR3 is built from 15 residues. Germline values: CDR1 LNHDA, CDR2 SQIVND (reference sequence). CDR3: CASSSHTGTHSFAFF. Written as DNA, the CDR3 is TGTGCCAGTAGTTCCCATACAGGGACCCACTCTTTCGCTTTCTTT. Based on the CDR3 plus reference TRBV19 and TRBJ1-1, the full variable domain is DGGITQSPKYLFRKEGQNVTLSCEQNLNHDAMYWYRQDPGQGLRLIYYSQIVNDFQKGDIAEGYSVSREKKESFPLTVTSAQKNPTAFYLCASSSHTGTHSFAFFGQGTRLTVV.

V is TRBV7-2 and J is TRBJ1-4; D is ambiguous. V lost 5 bases and J lost 12, with 25 bases in between. Germline CDR1 is SGHTA and CDR2 is FQGNSA. The CDR3 loop spans 16 amino acids. In DNA, the CDR3 is TGTGCCAGCAGCCAACCAGACAATCCGGGCCTGGGAGAACTGTTTTTT. Protein product: CASSQPDNPGLGELFF. Variable domain in full (rest from reference TRBV7-2 and TRBJ1-4): GAGVSQSPSNKVTEKGKDVELRCDPISGHTALYWYRQSLGQGLEFLIYFQGNSAPDKSGLPSDRFSAERTGGSVSTLTIQRTQQEDSAVYLCASSQPDNPGLGELFFGSGTQLSVL.

This clone was seen a handful of times. The chain employs TRBV18 and TRBJ2-5, with TRBD2 identical over 9 bases. The V gene's germline CDR1 is KGHSH and CDR2 LQKENI. The CDR3 runs 17 residues. V was pared by 5 bases and J by 2 bases, with 12 bases of the junction left unmatched. CDR3 residues: CASSVYASGALQETQYF. As DNA, the CDR3 is TGTGCCAGCTCAGTATATGCTAGCGGGGCCCTTCAAGAGACCCAGTACTTC.

In its sample, this clone was seen once. The V gene is TRBV5-1, the J gene TRBJ2-1, with 9 bases identical to TRBD2. CDR1 and CDR2 (germline): SGHRS, YFSETQ. The CDR3 has 15 amino acids. The J segment lost 3 bases and the V segment lost 0 bases, leaving 1 base of the junction unmatched. This CDR3 is CASSLGAGGYNEQFF. Written as DNA, the CDR3 is TGCGCCAGCAGCTTGGGAGCGGGGGGCTACAATGAGCAGTTCTTC.

This clone showed up just once. The chain carries TRBV7-8 and TRBJ2-1; D perhaps matches TRBD2 (6 bases). With 1 base removed from V and 8 bases from J, the gap between germline ends came to 18 bases. This CDR3 contains 16 residues. The germline V gene has CDR1 SGHVS and CDR2 FQNEAQ. The CDR3 region is CASSLGLQGWRDEQFF. The CDR3 DNA reads as TGTGCCAGCAGCTTAGGGTTGCAGGGATGGAGGGATGAGCAGTTCTTC.

This sequence joins TRBV30 and TRBJ2-3; D perhaps matches TRBD1 (5 bases). Trimming stripped 0 bases from V and 0 bases from J, with 28 bases between. The CDR3 runs 21 residues. CDR1 GTSNPN and CDR2 SVGIG come from the germline V gene (reference sequence). The CDR3 protein is CAWSVWCPDKQERTSTDTQYF. CDR3 nucleotide sequence: TGTGCCTGGAGTGTATGGTGTCCAGATAAACAGGAACGTACTAGCACAGATACGCAGTATTTT.

This clone was counted once. The chain joins TRBV28 to TRBJ2-5, with a possible D match to TRBD2 (5 bases). Germline-derived CDR1 and CDR2 are MDHEN and SYDVKM. The CDR3 is 12 amino acids. V was pared by 7 bases and J by 5 bases, with 11 bases between. The CDR3, as DNA: TGTGCCAGCAACGGGGTTTTGGAGACCCAGTACTTC. This encodes CASNGVLETQYF.

This rearrangement joins TRBV20-1 to TRBJ2-7, with D possibly being TRBD2 (5 bases). The V end was cut by 1 base, the J end by 6 bases, with 7 bases between. The CDR3 contains 11 residues. Germline CDR1 reads DFQATT; CDR2 reads SNEGSKA (reference sequence). The CDR3 reads CSARVASEQYF. CDR3 coding DNA: TGCAGTGCTAGAGTAGCGAGCGAGCAGTACTTC.

The J gene is TRBJ2-7, the V gene TRBV30, with 10 nucleotides matching TRBD1. CDR1 is GTSNPN and CDR2 is SVGIG in the germline V gene (reference sequence). This CDR3 contains 14 residues. After removal of 0 bases from V and 2 bases from J, the junction contained 1 base not matched to a gene. CDR3 nucleotides: TGTGCCTGGAGTGTCGGACAGGGGGCCTACGAGCAGTACTTC. Translating it yields CAWSVGQGAYEQYF.

CDR3 residues: CASSPAGAYNEQFF. As DNA, the CDR3 is TGTGCCAGCTCACCGGCGGGGGCCTACAATGAGCAGTTCTTC. The chain links TRBV18 to TRBJ2-1; 7 nucleotides line up with TRBD2. Trimming removed 3 bases from V and 2 bases from J; junction bases left unmatched: 1. The CDR3 loop spans 14 amino acids. Germline CDR1 KGHSH, CDR2 LQKENI.

This chain links TRBV6-1 with TRBJ2-1; D perhaps matches TRBD1 (6 bases). The CDR3 extends over 15 amino acids. Looked up from germline, CDR1 is MNHNS and CDR2 is SASEGT. Trimming took 3 bases from V and 8 from J, leaving 17 bases between them. This CDR3 is CASSESVNRAHEQFF. DNA for the CDR3: TGTGCCAGCAGTGAGTCGGTGAACAGGGCCCATGAGCAGTTCTTC.

The chain recombines TRBV5-6 with TRBJ2-1; the D gene is possibly TRBD2 (7 bases). Germline CDR1 reads SGHDT; CDR2 reads YYEEEE. This CDR3 region has 16 residues. Trimming pared 2 bases from V and 5 bases from J, leaving 17 bases between. CDR3 sequence (DNA): TGTGCCAGCAGCTTCCGGGGGGCCTTTGGGGACAATGAGCAGTTCTTC. It is translated as CASSFRGAFGDNEQFF.

The V call is TRBV5-1, the J call TRBJ1-3; 7 positions match TRBD1. V was clipped by 4 bases and J by 1 base; unmatched bases: 8. Germline CDR1 SGHRS, CDR2 YFSETQ. The CDR3 contains 16 residues. This CDR3 reads CASSQTGFGSGNTIYF. CDR3 sequence (DNA): TGCGCCAGCAGCCAGACAGGGTTCGGTTCTGGAAACACCATATATTTT.